This T cell receptor beta chain was sequenced during a study of blood T cell repertoires in COVID-19. Overall study context: Whether acute or convalescent, the COVID-19 samples came from the United States, Italy and Spain. PBMCs, B-cell-depleted T cells, or T cells provided the cDNA or gDNA that made up the material.

Per the original methods: For nucleated cells, counts were estimated from reference gene primer amplification. Sequenced by immunoSEQ multiplex PCR; TCRdb stores in-frame clones only, minus some. V and J calls plus clone size are reproduced from that table; the DNA served to infer D and trimming. Here the sample spans some 180,000 clones, about 75% being singletons. The CDR3 is 15 residues long. Looked up from germline, CDR1 is KGHSH and CDR2 is LQKENI. V was pared by 6 bases and J by 7 bases, with 9 bases of the junction left unmatched. This clone has more than one count but fewer than ten. Sample: peripheral blood. The genes are TRBV18 and TRBJ1-1; TRBD1 agrees at 12 bases. This TCR came from a woman in her fifties or sixties with active or convalescent COVID-19. This CDR3 is CASSPGTGGGIEAFF. The CDR3 DNA reads TGTGCCAGCTCCCCCGGGACAGGGGGCGGGATTGAAGCTTTCTTT.